This T cell receptor beta chain comes out of a study of T-cell memory formation after mild COVID-19. This clonotype was seen only a few times. The V segment lost 8 bases and the J segment 5 bases; nucleotides outside the gene matches: 4. CDR3 length equals 13 residues. From germline, CDR1 is MNHNY and CDR2 SVGAGI (reference sequence). TCRdb re-analysed the 5' RACE reads in MiXCR, keeping a single row per CDR3 protein. The sample includes approximately 270,000 distinct CDR3 sequences, about a sixth seen only once; the top ten take about 23%. This sequence originates from a young man who had mild COVID-19 (a few samples of this study predate the infection). Cell type and time point are not known. This chain links TRBV6-6 with TRBJ2-3; TRBD2 agrees at 10 bases. The sample was PBMCs or a T cell subset sorted from them (not recorded which). CDR3 in amino acids: CASERGGGDTQYF. The CDR3, as DNA: TGTGCCAGCGAGCGGGGGGGTGGAGATACGCAGTATTTT.